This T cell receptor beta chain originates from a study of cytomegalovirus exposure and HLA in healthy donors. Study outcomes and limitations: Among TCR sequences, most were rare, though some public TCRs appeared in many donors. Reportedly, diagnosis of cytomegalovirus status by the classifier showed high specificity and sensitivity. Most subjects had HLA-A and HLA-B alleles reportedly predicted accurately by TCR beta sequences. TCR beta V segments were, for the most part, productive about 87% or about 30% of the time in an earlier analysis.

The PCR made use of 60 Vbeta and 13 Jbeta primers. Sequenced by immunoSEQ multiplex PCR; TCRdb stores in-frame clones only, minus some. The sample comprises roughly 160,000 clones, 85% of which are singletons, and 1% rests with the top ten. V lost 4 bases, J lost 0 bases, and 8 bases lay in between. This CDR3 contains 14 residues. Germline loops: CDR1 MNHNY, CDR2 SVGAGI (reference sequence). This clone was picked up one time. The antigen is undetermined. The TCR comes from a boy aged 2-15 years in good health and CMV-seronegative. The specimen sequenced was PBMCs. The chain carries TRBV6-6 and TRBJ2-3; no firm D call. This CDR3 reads CASSLKASTDTQYF. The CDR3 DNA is TGTGCCAGCAGTTTGAAAGCTAGCACAGATACGCAGTATTTT.